Detailed here is one T cell receptor beta chain. Antigen: not known. The data were taken from a study of T cell responses to AZD1222 COVID-19 vaccine. Study in general: The study pooled second doses at about 4 or about 12 weeks.

Study-level points and caveats: Spike-specific TCR breadth and depth both grew after two AZD1222 doses.

The repertoire was sequenced with immunoSEQ multiplex PCR; TCRdb's copy has only in-frame clones and lacks some. Here the sample spans fewer than 200,000 clones, just over 90% being singletons. This CDR3 comprises 14 residues. Germline CDR1 MNHNS, CDR2 SASEGT. The germline V and J ends were trimmed by 0 bases and 0 bases, with 0 bases remaining between them. The V and J genes are TRBV6-1 and TRBJ2-6, with unresolved D. Sequenced here: peripheral blood, sampled on day 0 of AZD1222 vaccination. This clonotype was obtained from an adult in good health. This chain's CDR3 is CASSEASGANVLTF. In DNA form, the CDR3 reads TGTGCCAGCAGTGAAGCCTCTGGGGCCAACGTCCTGACTTTC.